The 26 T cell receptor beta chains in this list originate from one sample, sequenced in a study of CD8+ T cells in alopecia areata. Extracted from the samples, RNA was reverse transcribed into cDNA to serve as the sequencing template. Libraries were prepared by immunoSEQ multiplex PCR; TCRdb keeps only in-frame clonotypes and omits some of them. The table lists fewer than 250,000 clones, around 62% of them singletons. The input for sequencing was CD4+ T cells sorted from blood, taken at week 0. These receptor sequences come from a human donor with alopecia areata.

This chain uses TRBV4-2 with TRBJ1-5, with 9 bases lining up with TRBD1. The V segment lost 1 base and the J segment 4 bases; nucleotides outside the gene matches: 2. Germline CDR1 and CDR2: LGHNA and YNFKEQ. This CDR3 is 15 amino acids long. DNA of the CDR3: TGTGCCAGCAGCCAAGCGGGACAGGGTAATCAGCCCCAGCATTTT. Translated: CASSQAGQGNQPQHF.

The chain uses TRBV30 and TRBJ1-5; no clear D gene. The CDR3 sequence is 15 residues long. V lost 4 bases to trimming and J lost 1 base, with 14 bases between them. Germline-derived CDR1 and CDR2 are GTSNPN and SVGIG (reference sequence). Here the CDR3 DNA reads TGTGCCTGGACCCCTGGGAGGGTGAGCAATCAGCCCCAGCATTTT. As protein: CAWTPGRVSNQPQHF.

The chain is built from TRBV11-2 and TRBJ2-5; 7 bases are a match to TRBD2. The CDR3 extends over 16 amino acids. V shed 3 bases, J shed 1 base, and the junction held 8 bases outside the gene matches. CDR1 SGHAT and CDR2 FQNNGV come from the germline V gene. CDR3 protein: CASSLWTSSTQETQYF. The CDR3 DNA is TGTGCCAGCAGCTTGTGGACTAGTTCAACCCAAGAGACCCAGTACTTC.

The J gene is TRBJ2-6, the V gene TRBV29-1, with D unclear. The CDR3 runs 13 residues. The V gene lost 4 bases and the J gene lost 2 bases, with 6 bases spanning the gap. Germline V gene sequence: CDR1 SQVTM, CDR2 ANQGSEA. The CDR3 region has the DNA TGCAGCGTTGTACCCGCTGGGGCCAACGTCCTGACTTTC. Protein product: CSVVPAGANVLTF.

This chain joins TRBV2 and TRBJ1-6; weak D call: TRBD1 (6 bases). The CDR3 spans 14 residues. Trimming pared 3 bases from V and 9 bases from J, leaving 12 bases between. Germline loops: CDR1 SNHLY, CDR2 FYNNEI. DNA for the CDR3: TGTGCCAGCAGTGACAGGGGTTACGGTTCACCCCTCCACTTT. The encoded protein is CASSDRGYGSPLHF.

CDR3 sequence reads: CASSSGQVTEAFF. DNA of the CDR3: TGTGCCAGCAGCTCGGGACAGGTAACTGAAGCTTTCTTT. The rearrangement links TRBV14 to TRBJ1-1; 8 bases align to TRBD1. The V and J ends lost 5 bases and 5 bases, in that order; junction bases with no gene match: 4. This CDR3 comprises 13 residues. The germline V gene encodes CDR1 SGHDN and CDR2 FVKESK.

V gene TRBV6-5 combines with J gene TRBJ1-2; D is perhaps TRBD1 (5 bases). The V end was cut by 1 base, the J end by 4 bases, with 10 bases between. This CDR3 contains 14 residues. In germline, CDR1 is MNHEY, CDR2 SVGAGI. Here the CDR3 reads CASSYLRGAYGYTF. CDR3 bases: TGTGCCAGCAGTTACTTGAGGGGAGCCTATGGCTACACCTTC.

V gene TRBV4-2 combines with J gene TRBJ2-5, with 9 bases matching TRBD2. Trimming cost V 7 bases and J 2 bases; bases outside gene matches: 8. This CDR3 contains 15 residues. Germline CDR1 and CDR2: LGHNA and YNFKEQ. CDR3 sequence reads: CASTNLAGRQETQYF. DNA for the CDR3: TGTGCCAGCACCAATCTAGCGGGAAGACAAGAGACCCAGTACTTC.

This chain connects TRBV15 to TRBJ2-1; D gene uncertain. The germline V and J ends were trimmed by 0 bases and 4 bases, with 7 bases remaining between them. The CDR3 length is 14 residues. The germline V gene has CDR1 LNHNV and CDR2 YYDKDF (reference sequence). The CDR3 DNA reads TGTGCCACCAGCAGAGATGGTAGATACAATGAGCAGTTCTTC. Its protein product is CATSRDGRYNEQFF. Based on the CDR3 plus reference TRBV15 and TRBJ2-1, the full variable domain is DAMVIQNPRYQVTQFGKPVTLSCSQTLNHNVMYWYQQKSSQAPKLLFHYYDKDFNNEADTPDNFQSRRPNTSFCFLDIRSPGLGDTAMYLCATSRDGRYNEQFFGPGTRLTVL.

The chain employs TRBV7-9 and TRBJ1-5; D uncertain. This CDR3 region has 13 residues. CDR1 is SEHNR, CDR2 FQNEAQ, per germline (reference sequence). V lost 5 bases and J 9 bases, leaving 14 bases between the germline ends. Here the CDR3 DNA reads TGTGCCAGCAGCACAAACCCCCCCGGGCCCCAGCATTTT. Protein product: CASSTNPPGPQHF. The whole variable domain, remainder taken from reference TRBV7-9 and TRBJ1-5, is DTGVSQNPRHKITKRGQNVTFRCDPISEHNRLYWYRQTLGQGPEFLTYFQNEAQLEKSRLLSDRFSAERPKGSFSTLEIQRTEQGDSAMYLCASSTNPPGPQHFGDGTRLSIL.

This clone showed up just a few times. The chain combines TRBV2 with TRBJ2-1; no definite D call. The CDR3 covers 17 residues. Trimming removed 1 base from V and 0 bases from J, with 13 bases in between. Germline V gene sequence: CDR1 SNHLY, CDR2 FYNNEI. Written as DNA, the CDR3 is TGTGCCAGCAGTGAAGTATTGAGACGAAGCTCCTACAATGAGCAGTTCTTC. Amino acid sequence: CASSEVLRRSSYNEQFF.

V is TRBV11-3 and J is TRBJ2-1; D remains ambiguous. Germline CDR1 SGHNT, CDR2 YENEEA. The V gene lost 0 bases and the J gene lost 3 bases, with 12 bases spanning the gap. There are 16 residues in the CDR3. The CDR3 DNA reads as TGTGCCAGCAGCTTAGATCACGGTTCGAGCTACAATGAGCAGTTCTTC. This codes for CASSLDHGSSYNEQFF. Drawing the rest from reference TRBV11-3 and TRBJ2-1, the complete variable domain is EAGVVQSPRYKIIEKKQPVAFWCNPISGHNTLYWYLQNLGQGPELLIRYENEEAVDDSQLPKDRFSAERLKGVDSTLKIQPAELGDSAVYLCASSLDHGSSYNEQFFGPGTRLTVL.

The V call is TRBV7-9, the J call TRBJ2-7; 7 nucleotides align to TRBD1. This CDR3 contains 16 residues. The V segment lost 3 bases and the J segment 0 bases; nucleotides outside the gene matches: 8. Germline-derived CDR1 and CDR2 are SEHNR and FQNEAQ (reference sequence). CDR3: CASSFHRDRSSYEQYF. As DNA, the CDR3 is TGTGCCAGCAGCTTCCACCGGGACAGAAGCTCCTACGAGCAGTACTTC.

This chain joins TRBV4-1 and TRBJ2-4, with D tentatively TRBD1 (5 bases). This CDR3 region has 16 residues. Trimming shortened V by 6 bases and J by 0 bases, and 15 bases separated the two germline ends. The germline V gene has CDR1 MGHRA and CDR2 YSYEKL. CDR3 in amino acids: CASSLRGDLAKNIQYF. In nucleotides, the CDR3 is TGCGCCAGCAGTCTAAGGGGCGATTTAGCCAAAAACATTCAGTACTTC.

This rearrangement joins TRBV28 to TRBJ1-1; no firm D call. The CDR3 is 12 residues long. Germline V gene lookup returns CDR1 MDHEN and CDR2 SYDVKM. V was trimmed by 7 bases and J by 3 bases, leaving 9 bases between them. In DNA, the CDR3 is TGTGCCAGCACCCTGGGGTACACTGAAGCTTTCTTT. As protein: CASTLGYTEAFF.

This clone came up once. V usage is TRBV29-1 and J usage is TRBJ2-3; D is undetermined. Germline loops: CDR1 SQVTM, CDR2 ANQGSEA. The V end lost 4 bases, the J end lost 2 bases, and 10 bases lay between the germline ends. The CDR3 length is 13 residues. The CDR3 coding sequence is TGCAGCGTTGGCCGACGGACCACAGATACGCAGTATTTT. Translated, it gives CSVGRRTTDTQYF.

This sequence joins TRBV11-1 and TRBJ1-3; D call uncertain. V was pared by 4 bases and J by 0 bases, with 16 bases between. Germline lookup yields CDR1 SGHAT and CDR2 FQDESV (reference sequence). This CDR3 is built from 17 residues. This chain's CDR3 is CASSSQTRTRSGNTIYF. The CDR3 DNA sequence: TGTGCCAGCAGCTCACAAACCCGCACCCGCTCTGGAAACACCATATATTTT.

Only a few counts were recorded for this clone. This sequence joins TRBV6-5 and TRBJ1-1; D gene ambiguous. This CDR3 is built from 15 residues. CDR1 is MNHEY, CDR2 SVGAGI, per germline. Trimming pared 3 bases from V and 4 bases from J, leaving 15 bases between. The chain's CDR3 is CASSYTSALTTEAFF. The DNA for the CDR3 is TGTGCCAGCAGTTATACGTCAGCCCTGACCACTGAAGCTTTCTTT.

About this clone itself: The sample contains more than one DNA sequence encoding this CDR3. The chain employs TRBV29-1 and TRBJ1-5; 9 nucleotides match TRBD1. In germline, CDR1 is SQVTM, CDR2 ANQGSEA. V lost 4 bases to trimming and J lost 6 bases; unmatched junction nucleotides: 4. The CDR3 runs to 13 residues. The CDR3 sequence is CSVGQGESQPQHF. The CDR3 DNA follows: TGCAGCGTTGGACAGGGGGAAAGTCAGCCCCAGCATTTT.

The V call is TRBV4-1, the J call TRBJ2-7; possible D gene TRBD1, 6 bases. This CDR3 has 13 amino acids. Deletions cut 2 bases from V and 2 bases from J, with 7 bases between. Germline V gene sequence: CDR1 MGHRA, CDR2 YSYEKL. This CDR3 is CASSQRDTYEQYF. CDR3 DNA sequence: TGCGCCAGCAGCCAAAGGGACACCTACGAGCAGTACTTC.

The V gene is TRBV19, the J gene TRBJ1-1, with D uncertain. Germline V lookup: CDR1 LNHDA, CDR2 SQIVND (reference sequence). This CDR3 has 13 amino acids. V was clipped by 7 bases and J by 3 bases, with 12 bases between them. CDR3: CASTRGSDTEAFF. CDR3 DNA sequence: TGTGCCAGTACCCGAGGAAGTGACACTGAAGCTTTCTTT.

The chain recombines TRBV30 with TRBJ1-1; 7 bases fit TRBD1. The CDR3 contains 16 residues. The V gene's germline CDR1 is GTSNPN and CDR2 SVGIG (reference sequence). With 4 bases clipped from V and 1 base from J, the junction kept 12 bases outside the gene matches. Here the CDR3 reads CAWKGHGRTGNTEAFF. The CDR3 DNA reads TGTGCCTGGAAAGGGCACGGGAGGACAGGGAACACTGAAGCTTTCTTT.

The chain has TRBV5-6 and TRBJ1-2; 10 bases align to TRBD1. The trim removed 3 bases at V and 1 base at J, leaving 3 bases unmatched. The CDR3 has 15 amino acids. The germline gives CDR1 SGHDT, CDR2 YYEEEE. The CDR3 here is CASSSGQGDNYGYTF. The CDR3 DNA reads TGTGCCAGCAGCTCCGGACAGGGGGATAACTATGGCTACACCTTC.

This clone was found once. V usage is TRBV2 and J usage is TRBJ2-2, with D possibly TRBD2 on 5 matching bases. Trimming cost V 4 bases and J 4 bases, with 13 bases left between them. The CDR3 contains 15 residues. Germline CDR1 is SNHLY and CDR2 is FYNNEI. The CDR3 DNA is TGTGCCAGCAGTGCAGGACTGAAAGTCACCGGGGAGCTGTTTTTT. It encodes CASSAGLKVTGELFF.

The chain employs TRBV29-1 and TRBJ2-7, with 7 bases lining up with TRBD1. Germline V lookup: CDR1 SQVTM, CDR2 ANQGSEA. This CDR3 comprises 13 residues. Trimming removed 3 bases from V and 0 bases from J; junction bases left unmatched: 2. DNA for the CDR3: TGCAGCGTTGAGGGACAGTACTCCTACGAGCAGTACTTC. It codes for CSVEGQYSYEQYF.

CDR3 coding DNA: TGTGCCAGCAGTGCCGGACAGGGGAACTATGGCTACACCTTC. It specifies CASSAGQGNYGYTF. The V call is TRBV6-1, the J call TRBJ1-2; 9 bases agree with TRBD1. V lost 4 bases and J lost 2; bases outside the gene matches: 2. The V gene's germline CDR1 is MNHNS and CDR2 SASEGT. The CDR3 consists of 14 residues.